Below are 15 T cell receptor beta chains sequenced from a single sample in a study of T cells in Graves' hyperthyroidism and ophthalmopathy. RNA transcripts yielded amplified TCR beta CDR3 regions. Researchers ran a first-round RT-PCR on the TCR CDR3 using the HTBI primer set. From the multiplex PCR reads, TCRdb called clonotypes with MiXCR, one entry per CDR3 protein. The table includes fewer than 750,000 distinct CDR3 sequences, about 15% detected once. Source material: blood. These receptors came from a woman between 45 and 65 years old with Graves' ophthalmopathy.

This clonotype was recorded many times. The rearrangement joins TRBV10-3 to TRBJ1-5; unclear D gene. In germline, CDR1 is ENHRY, CDR2 SYGVKD. The ends were cut back, 7 bases at V and 3 bases at J, with 10 bases in the middle. The CDR3 is 13 amino acids. DNA for the CDR3: TGTGCCATCAAGGGCAGAGACAATCAGCCCCAGCATTTT. Amino acid sequence: CAIKGRDNQPQHF.

J is TRBJ1-3 and V is TRBV19; D is uncertain. Germline lookup yields CDR1 LNHDA and CDR2 SQIVND (reference sequence). Trimming removed 4 bases from V and 4 bases from J, with 11 bases in between. CDR3 length: 14 amino acids. The CDR3 DNA reads TGTGCCAGTAGTAGGGGATCTGGCGGAAACACCATATATTTT. The encoded protein is CASSRGSGGNTIYF.

This clonotype was seen repeatedly, ten times or more. This chain connects TRBV28 to TRBJ2-7; 10 nucleotides agree with TRBD2. The V segment lost 6 bases and the J segment 0 bases; nucleotides outside the gene matches: 8. Germline V gives CDR1 MDHEN, CDR2 SYDVKM. The CDR3 spans 16 residues. The DNA for the CDR3 is TGTGCCAGCAGGCCGACAGGACTAGCGGACTCCTACGAGCAGTACTTC. This gives the protein CASRPTGLADSYEQYF.

This clonotype was observed a few times. This chain connects TRBV6-2 or TRBV6-3 to TRBJ2-1; 7 positions agree with TRBD2. Germline V gene sequence: CDR1 MNHEY, CDR2 SVGEGT. Trimming cost V 4 bases and J 7 bases; bases outside gene matches: 10. CDR3 size: 15 residues. CDR3 in amino acids: CASSFKRLATNEQFF. For the CDR3, the DNA is TGTGCCAGCAGTTTCAAGAGACTAGCTACGAATGAGCAGTTCTTC.

The sample holds many counts of this clonotype. In nucleotides, the CDR3 is TGTGCCAGCAGTGTGCCGGAACTCTACGAGCAGTACTTC. It yields the protein CASSVPELYEQYF. V usage is TRBV2 and J usage is TRBJ2-7, with unresolved D. Germline V gene lookup returns CDR1 SNHLY and CDR2 FYNNEI. V was shortened by 4 bases and J by 3 bases, with 10 bases between the two germline ends. This CDR3 region has 13 residues.

Ten or more counts support this clonotype. The gene calls are TRBV6-2 or TRBV6-3 and TRBJ2-2, with D perhaps TRBD2 (6 bases). This CDR3 is 17 amino acids long. V was clipped by 0 bases and J by 0 bases, with 11 bases between them. Germline lookup yields CDR1 MNHEY and CDR2 SVGEGT. The CDR3 DNA reads as TGTGCCAGCAGTTACTCCAGGAGGACTACGAACACCGGGGAGCTGTTTTTT. It codes for CASSYSRRTTNTGELFF.

This clonotype came up many times. The chain joins TRBV20-1 to TRBJ1-1; D may be TRBD1 (6 bases). The CDR3 sequence is 16 residues long. V lost 2 bases to trimming and J lost 1 base, with 17 bases between them. CDR1 is DFQATT, CDR2 SNEGSKA, per germline (reference sequence). CDR3 amino acids: CSARPRRGAQNTEAFF. The CDR3 coding sequence is TGCAGTGCTAGACCACGGCGGGGGGCCCAGAACACTGAAGCTTTCTTT.

The rearrangement links TRBV20-1 to TRBJ1-6, with 10 nucleotides matching TRBD1. V lost 4 bases and J lost 10; bases outside the gene matches: 10. This CDR3 spans 15 amino acids. CDR1 and CDR2 from the germline V gene are DFQATT and SNEGSKA (reference sequence). This CDR3 is CSANPGQGYSSPLHF. The CDR3 DNA reads as TGCAGTGCTAACCCGGGACAGGGGTATAGCTCACCCCTCCACTTT.

This clonotype was seen a few times. The rearrangement uses TRBV14 and TRBJ2-7, with TRBD2 matching 7 bases. The germline V gene encodes CDR1 SGHDN and CDR2 FVKESK. This CDR3 has 17 amino acids. The junction had 10 bases not matched to a gene; V was cut back by 0 bases and J by 2 bases. The CDR3 DNA reads as TGTGCCAGCAGCCAAGATTGGGGGGGGACGCCCCCCTACGAGCAGTACTTC. It codes for CASSQDWGGTPPYEQYF.

This sequence joins TRBV27 and TRBJ1-5; D perhaps matches TRBD1 (6 bases). V dropped 5 bases and J dropped 6 bases, with 14 bases sitting between them. Germline loops: CDR1 MNHEY, CDR2 SMNVEV (reference sequence). The CDR3 is made up of 14 amino acids. The DNA for the CDR3 is TGTGCCAGCAGTCCTTACAGGGCGAGTCAGCCCCAGCATTTT. This gives the protein CASSPYRASQPQHF.

This clonotype was seen more than once but under ten times. J is TRBJ1-2 and V is TRBV10-3; no firm D call. The V and J ends lost 3 bases and 10 bases respectively, with 9 bases between them. The CDR3 contains 11 residues. In germline, CDR1 is ENHRY, CDR2 SYGVKD. The CDR3 DNA is TGTGCCATCAGTGACTCTAGAGCCTACACCTTC. This translates into CAISDSRAYTF.

There are many counts of this clonotype. The V call is TRBV28, the J call TRBJ1-1, with 11 positions matching TRBD1. The V gene's germline CDR1 is MDHEN and CDR2 SYDVKM. V lost 5 bases, J lost 2 bases, and 7 bases stayed unmatched. The CDR3 runs to 16 residues. The CDR3 sequence: CASSPLDRGPNTEAFF. The CDR3 nucleotides are TGTGCCAGCAGTCCCCTGGACAGGGGGCCAAACACTGAAGCTTTCTTT.

The chain links TRBV15 to TRBJ1-3; no clear D. The germline V and J ends were trimmed by 5 bases and 1 base, with 15 bases remaining between them. The germline V gene has CDR1 LNHNV and CDR2 YYDKDF (reference sequence). The CDR3 totals 16 residues. This CDR3 reads CATSSTRTASGNTIYF. Here the CDR3 DNA reads TGTGCCACCAGCTCAACCCGGACGGCGTCTGGAAACACCATATATTTT. Looking up the rest from reference TRBV15 and TRBJ1-3 gives the full variable domain: DAMVIQNPRYQVTQFGKPVTLSCSQTLNHNVMYWYQQKSSQAPKLLFHYYDKDFNNEADTPDNFQSRRPNTSFCFLDIRSPGLGDTAMYLCATSSTRTASGNTIYFGEGSWLTVV.

This clonotype was counted at least ten times. The V gene is TRBV27, the J gene TRBJ1-2; 9 positions agree with TRBD1. V lost 4 bases, J lost 7 bases, and 4 bases stayed unmatched. Germline V CDR1 and CDR2: MNHEY, SMNVEV (reference sequence). This CDR3 spans 13 amino acids. This CDR3 reads CASSSGQGSGYTF. CDR3 nucleotide sequence: TGTGCCAGCAGTTCGGGACAGGGCAGTGGCTACACCTTC.

In this sample, this clonotype turned up a few times. The J gene is TRBJ2-1, the V gene TRBV6-2 or TRBV6-3; 13 positions match TRBD2. Germline values: CDR1 MNHEY, CDR2 SVGEGT. The junction had 13 bases not matched to a gene; V was cut back by 2 bases and J by 6 bases. The CDR3 runs to 19 residues. The CDR3 loop reads CASSYLTRGTSGTLNEQFF. For the CDR3, the DNA is TGTGCCAGCAGTTACCTTACTCGCGGGACTAGCGGGACCCTCAATGAGCAGTTCTTC.